This passage covers 27 T cell receptor beta chains from one sample sequenced in a study of PD-1 blockade in classical Hodgkin lymphoma. Sequencing used immunoSEQ multiplex PCR; TCRdb keeps in-frame clones, though not all of them. The table has about 96,000 clones, under 95% seen once. Time point in this sample: cycle 4 day 1 (C4D1), after 5 to 7 weeks of nivolumab. Every patient experienced relapse after autologous stem cell transplantation, and brentuximab vedotin exposure varied. The sequences come from peripheral blood mononuclear cells (PBMCs), collected before the fourth cycle of nivolumab. The origin of the receptors is a human donor with classical Hodgkin lymphoma.

The CDR3 nucleotides are TGTGCCAGCAGCTCCCACCGGAGGGGGCTGTTTTTT. Protein: CASSSHRRGLFF. The chain recombines TRBV13 with TRBJ2-2, with D perhaps matching TRBD2 (6 bases). V was clipped by 4 bases and J by 13 bases, with 13 bases between them. The CDR3 is 12 residues long. Germline CDR1 is PRHDT and CDR2 is FYEKMQ (reference sequence).

CDR3 bases: TGTGCCAGCGGAACTAGCGTCAATGAGCAGTTCTTC. Encoded protein: CASGTSVNEQFF. The chain is built from TRBV7-9 and TRBJ2-1, with 7 nucleotides matching TRBD2. Germline-derived CDR1 and CDR2 are SEHNR and FQNEAQ (reference sequence). Trimming at V came to 8 bases and at J to 6 bases, leaving 4 bases not matched to a gene. This CDR3 comprises 12 residues.

V gene TRBV7-2 combines with J gene TRBJ2-7; 7 nucleotides line up with TRBD2. CDR3 length: 14 amino acids. CDR1 is SGHTA and CDR2 is FQGNSA in the germline V gene. V lost 6 bases, J lost 4 bases, and 9 bases stayed unmatched. DNA for the CDR3: TGTGCCAGCAGAAGACTAGCTGTAGGGTACGAGCAGTACTTC. Translating it yields CASRRLAVGYEQYF.

The chain joins TRBV5-4 to TRBJ2-5; no reliable D call. Trimming pared 1 base from V and 1 base from J, leaving 8 bases between. The CDR3 length is 14 residues. CDR1 is SGHNT and CDR2 is YYREEE in the germline V gene (reference sequence). The CDR3 here is CASSLRAVQETQYF. The CDR3 nucleotides are TGTGCCAGCAGCTTGAGGGCGGTCCAAGAGACCCAGTACTTC.

The chain carries TRBV9 and TRBJ2-3, with TRBD2 identical over 16 bases. After removal of 5 bases from V and 1 base from J, the junction contained 19 bases not matched to a gene. CDR1 is SGDLS, CDR2 YYNGEE, per germline. This CDR3 region has 22 residues. The CDR3 loop reads CASSDTGTSGRAKVGGTDTQYF. CDR3 sequence (DNA): TGTGCCAGCAGTGACACCGGGACTAGCGGGAGGGCGAAGGTAGGCGGCACAGATACGCAGTATTTT.

CDR3 protein: CASSDQADSYNEQFF. The CDR3 DNA follows: TGTGCCAGCAGTGATCAGGCGGATTCCTACAATGAGCAGTTCTTC. The rearrangement links TRBV6-4 to TRBJ2-1; D not resolved. Deletions cut 3 bases from V and 1 base from J, with 10 bases between. Germline loops: CDR1 MRHNA, CDR2 SNTAGT. The CDR3 extends over 15 amino acids.

There are a few counts of this clone. The J gene is TRBJ2-5, the V gene TRBV10-3, with TRBD1 as a possible D gene (6 bases). The germline gives CDR1 ENHRY, CDR2 SYGVKD. This CDR3 region has 15 residues. Trimming shortened V by 5 bases and J by 2 bases, and 15 bases separated the two germline ends. CDR3 sequence reads: CAISKSDDRQETQYF. The CDR3 bases are TGTGCCATCAGTAAATCCGACGACAGGCAAGAGACCCAGTACTTC.

The V gene is TRBV9, the J gene TRBJ2-5; D assignment may be TRBD1 or TRBD2 (5 bases each). The CDR3 runs 15 residues. Between the trimmed V and J ends, which lost 4 bases and 5 bases, there was a span of 18 bases. Germline V CDR1 and CDR2: SGDLS, YYNGEE. The CDR3 coding sequence is TGTGCCAGCAGCACGAGGGGTAGGTCTGGGGAGACCCAGTACTTC. Its translation is CASSTRGRSGETQYF.

The V call is TRBV27, the J call TRBJ2-2; D perhaps matches TRBD1 (5 bases). V was pared by 2 bases and J by 5 bases, with 6 bases between. The CDR3 is made up of 13 amino acids. Per germline, CDR1 MNHEY and CDR2 SMNVEV (reference sequence). The CDR3 DNA reads as TGTGCCAGCAGTTTAAAGGGGACCGGGGAGCTGTTTTTT. Translated: CASSLKGTGELFF.

V gene TRBV9 combines with J gene TRBJ2-2, with a tentative D call TRBD2 (5 bases). CDR3 length equals 16 residues. Trimming cost V 0 bases and J 2 bases, with 11 bases left between them. CDR1 is SGDLS, CDR2 YYNGEE, per germline. The CDR3 DNA reads TGTGCCAGCAGCGTAGGAGGGTGGGGAAACACCGGGGAGCTGTTTTTT. The encoded protein is CASSVGGWGNTGELFF.

The V and J genes are TRBV16 and TRBJ2-7; 9 nucleotides match TRBD1. V shed 1 base, J shed 5 bases, and the junction held 12 bases outside the gene matches. The CDR3 loop spans 17 amino acids. Germline V gives CDR1 KGHSY, CDR2 FQNENV. As DNA, the CDR3 is TGTGCCAGCAGCCAATTTTTAGGTGCGGGACAGGGTGACGAGCAGTACTTC. Protein product: CASSQFLGAGQGDEQYF.

This clone was seen a single time. The chain recombines TRBV6-5 with TRBJ2-2; D is unresolved. Germline V gene sequence: CDR1 MNHEY, CDR2 SVGAGI. This CDR3 spans 13 amino acids. Trimming pared 6 bases from V and 6 bases from J, leaving 11 bases between. The DNA for the CDR3 is TGTGCCAGCAGCCCCCCCAGACCCGGGGAGCTGTTTTTT. Protein: CASSPPRPGELFF.

The gene calls are TRBV27 and TRBJ2-7, with 7 bases aligning to TRBD1. The V gene's germline CDR1 is MNHEY and CDR2 SMNVEV (reference sequence). V was clipped by 3 bases and J by 2 bases; unmatched bases: 4. This CDR3 has 14 residues. The CDR3 is CASSLTGTAYEQYF. The CDR3 DNA follows: TGTGCCAGCAGTTTGACCGGGACAGCCTACGAGCAGTACTTC.

The chain combines TRBV18 with TRBJ2-3; 8 bases line up with TRBD1. The CDR3 is 16 residues long. Looked up from germline, CDR1 is KGHSH and CDR2 is LQKENI. Trimming removed 3 bases from V and 1 base from J; junction bases left unmatched: 6. The CDR3: CASSPRATGGTDTQYF. CDR3 bases: TGTGCCAGCTCACCCAGGGCGACAGGGGGCACAGATACGCAGTATTTT.

This chain connects TRBV6-1 to TRBJ2-7; possible D gene TRBD1, 5 bases. In germline, CDR1 is MNHNS, CDR2 SASEGT. Trimming stripped 6 bases from V and 6 bases from J, with 18 bases between. The CDR3 covers 14 residues. The CDR3 loop reads CASRIDRTGGEQYF. In DNA form, the CDR3 reads TGTGCCAGCAGGATAGACAGAACGGGTGGCGAGCAGTACTTC.

This chain uses TRBV18 with TRBJ2-1, with TRBD2 identical over 13 bases. This CDR3 contains 17 residues. V was pared by 1 base and J by 7 bases, with 7 bases of the junction left unmatched. Germline loops: CDR1 KGHSH, CDR2 LQKENI. Here the CDR3 reads CASSPLGPLAGGNEQFF. The CDR3 DNA reads TGTGCCAGCTCACCACTAGGTCCACTAGCGGGAGGGAATGAGCAGTTCTTC.

This chain uses TRBV11-2 with TRBJ1-1; TRBD1 might be the D (6 bases). Trimming removed 1 base from V and 0 bases from J, with 12 bases in between. CDR1 and CDR2 (germline): SGHAT, FQNNGV. This CDR3 comprises 16 residues. This CDR3 is CASSLVGGGMNTEAFF. CDR3 sequence (DNA): TGTGCCAGCAGCTTAGTAGGCGGGGGCATGAACACTGAAGCTTTCTTT.

The V call is TRBV5-1, the J call TRBJ2-7, with 11 bases matching TRBD2. The CDR3 is made up of 19 amino acids. The V gene's germline CDR1 is SGHRS and CDR2 YFSETQ. The V gene end was trimmed by 2 bases and the J gene end by 3 bases; junction bases not matched to a gene: 16. The CDR3 here is CASSFPAGGTSGGFYEQYF. The CDR3 nucleotides read TGCGCCAGCAGCTTCCCTGCCGGGGGTACTAGCGGGGGATTCTACGAGCAGTACTTC.

The V gene is TRBV6-1, the J gene TRBJ2-7; 9 nucleotides agree with TRBD1. V gave up 1 base and J gave up 5 bases; unmatched junction bases: 12. The CDR3 runs 17 residues. Germline V gene data show CDR1 as MNHNS and CDR2 as SASEGT. The CDR3 DNA reads as TGTGCCAGCAGTGAAGTACTCTGGGACAGGGATCAGCACGAGCAGTACTTC. Protein product: CASSEVLWDRDQHEQYF.

The V gene is TRBV2, the J gene TRBJ2-2; D is perhaps TRBD1 (6 bases). Germline V gene data show CDR1 as SNHLY and CDR2 as FYNNEI. Trimming stripped 5 bases from V and 6 bases from J, with 13 bases between. The CDR3 sequence is 14 residues long. CDR3 coding DNA: TGTGCCAGCAGTTTCTTATCAGGGGCCGGGGAGCTGTTTTTT. Translating it yields CASSFLSGAGELFF.

V and J are TRBV5-4 and TRBJ2-1; 10 bases line up with TRBD2. In germline, CDR1 is SGHNT, CDR2 YYREEE (reference sequence). The CDR3 contains 17 residues. J was trimmed by 6 bases and V by 1 base; bases with no gene match: 10. CDR3 sequence: CASSLLWRASGSNEQFF. The CDR3 bases are TGTGCCAGCAGCTTGTTGTGGAGGGCTAGCGGGAGCAATGAGCAGTTCTTC.

The chain uses TRBV9 and TRBJ2-3; 11 bases are shared with TRBD2. Germline V gene sequence: CDR1 SGDLS, CDR2 YYNGEE. The V and J ends lost 4 bases and 5 bases, in that order; junction bases with no gene match: 3. The CDR3 runs to 14 residues. In DNA, the CDR3 is TGTGCCAGCAGCCTAGGACTAGCGGGAGATACGCAGTATTTT. Its protein product is CASSLGLAGDTQYF.

The rearrangement links TRBV5-6 to TRBJ2-5; D is unclear. The germline V and J ends were trimmed by 4 bases and 3 bases, with 19 bases remaining between them. The CDR3 is 16 residues long. Germline V gene data show CDR1 as SGHDT and CDR2 as YYEEEE. The CDR3 DNA reads as TGTGCCAGCAGCCCGTCGGCCGTATGGGGTGAAGAGACCCAGTACTTC. This codes for CASSPSAVWGEETQYF. The entire variable domain, with the rest obtained from reference TRBV5-6 and TRBJ2-5, is as follows: DAGVTQSPTHLIKTRGQQVTLRCSPKSGHDTVSWYQQALGQGPQFIFQYYEEEERQRGNFPDRFSGHQFPNYSSELNVNALLLGDSALYLCASSPSAVWGEETQYFGPGTRLLVL.

The rearrangement uses TRBV6-5 and TRBJ2-7, with D perhaps given as TRBD1 or TRBD2 (5 bases each). V lost 6 bases and J lost 0, with 15 bases in between. This CDR3 region has 15 residues. Germline V gives CDR1 MNHEY, CDR2 SVGAGI. CDR3 sequence (DNA): TGTGCCAGCAGACCGGGGCAGAGGAGCTCCTACGAGCAGTACTTC. It translates to CASRPGQRSSYEQYF.

V gene TRBV10-1 combines with J gene TRBJ1-2, with 7 bases fitting TRBD1. Germline V gene lookup returns CDR1 WNHNN and CDR2 SYGVQD (reference sequence). This CDR3 is 14 amino acids long. Losses at the gene ends were 6 bases for V and 6 bases for J; bases not matched to a gene: 10. CDR3 in amino acids: CASSADRVVNGYTF. The CDR3, as DNA: TGCGCCAGCAGCGCCGACAGGGTAGTAAATGGCTACACCTTC.

The J gene is TRBJ2-7, the V gene TRBV9, with 15 bases identical to TRBD2. Germline assignment: CDR1 SGDLS and CDR2 YYNGEE. The J segment lost 3 bases and the V segment lost 3 bases, leaving 10 bases of the junction unmatched. The CDR3 loop spans 18 amino acids. The CDR3 is CASSAGTSGRRVGYEQYF. CDR3 DNA: TGTGCCAGCAGCGCCGGGACTAGCGGGAGGAGAGTTGGCTACGAGCAGTACTTC.

V gene TRBV29-1 combines with J gene TRBJ2-1, with TRBD1 identical over 7 bases. V was clipped by 7 bases and J by 6 bases; unmatched bases: 18. Germline CDR1 is SQVTM and CDR2 is ANQGSEA. The length of the CDR3 is 16 residues. The chain's CDR3 is CSGRQGAKIIGNEQFF. The CDR3 DNA follows: TGCAGCGGAAGACAGGGAGCTAAAATCATTGGCAATGAGCAGTTCTTC.